One and the same sample provided the 22 T cell receptor beta chains below, sequenced in a study of blood T cell repertoires in COVID-19. Using immunoSEQ multiplex PCR, the repertoire was profiled, and TCRdb retains in-frame clones only, with some absent. The sample consists of some 190,000 clones, 85% to 90% of them appearing once. The sample taken for sequencing was PBMCs or T cells enriched from blood (not recorded which). The receptors stem from a woman aged 40 to 49 in a cohort exposed to, infected with or recovered from COVID-19 (not recorded which).

V is TRBV6-5 and J is TRBJ1-1; perhaps TRBD1 as D (5 bases). Trimming took 0 bases from V and 4 from J, leaving 12 bases between them. CDR1 and CDR2 (germline): MNHEY, SVGAGI. This CDR3 has 15 residues. CDR3 protein: CASSYSIGDSTEAFF. The CDR3 region has the DNA TGTGCCAGCAGTTACTCGATCGGTGACAGCACTGAAGCTTTCTTT.

The CDR3 sequence is CASSGTPGTSGGYTGELFF. DNA of the CDR3: TGTGCCAGCAGCGGCACTCCCGGGACTAGCGGGGGATACACCGGGGAGCTGTTTTTT. The genes are TRBV7-9 and TRBJ2-2; TRBD2 matches at 14 bases. The CDR3 contains 19 residues. V lost 5 bases to trimming and J lost 3 bases; unmatched junction nucleotides: 11. From germline, CDR1 is SEHNR and CDR2 FQNEAQ (reference sequence).

The chain links TRBV18 to TRBJ1-1; 7 bases map to TRBD1. Germline loops: CDR1 KGHSH, CDR2 LQKENI. The CDR3 length is 15 residues. With 6 bases clipped from V and 2 bases from J, the junction kept 9 bases outside the gene matches. This chain's CDR3 is CASSGQTTFNTEAFF. The CDR3 DNA reads as TGTGCCAGCTCGGGACAGACCACCTTCAACACTGAAGCTTTCTTT.

The rearrangement joins TRBV2 to TRBJ2-7; unclear D gene. Germline V gene lookup returns CDR1 SNHLY and CDR2 FYNNEI. The CDR3 has 15 residues. With 1 base removed from V and 4 bases from J, the gap between germline ends came to 14 bases. CDR3 amino acids: CASSEDPSRWYEQYF. CDR3 sequence (DNA): TGTGCCAGCAGTGAAGATCCGAGCAGGTGGTACGAGCAGTACTTC.

This chain joins TRBV5-4 and TRBJ2-3; D might be TRBD1 (6 bases). Trimming pared 2 bases from V and 2 bases from J, leaving 15 bases between. Germline V gene data show CDR1 as SGHNT and CDR2 as YYREEE (reference sequence). The CDR3 spans 16 residues. DNA for the CDR3: TGTGCCAGCAGCTTAGGGACATTACAGTTCACAGATACGCAGTATTTT. It encodes CASSLGTLQFTDTQYF. The variable domain in full, with the rest retrieved from reference TRBV5-4 and TRBJ2-3, is ETGVTQSPTHLIKTRGQQVTLRCSSQSGHNTVSWYQQALGQGPQFIFQYYREEENGRGNFPPRFSGLQFPNYSSELNVNALELDDSALYLCASSLGTLQFTDTQYFGPGTRLTVL.

The chain links TRBV6-5 to TRBJ1-1; a weak D match, TRBD1 (6 bases). The V end was cut by 8 bases, the J end by 3 bases, with 16 bases between. The CDR3 covers 14 residues. Germline CDR1 reads MNHEY; CDR2 reads SVGAGI. The DNA of the CDR3 is TGTGCCAGCGGCGCAGGGGCGAAGTACACTGAAGCTTTCTTT. Translated, it gives CASGAGAKYTEAFF.

The CDR3 DNA sequence: TGTGCCAGCAGCCGGGACAGGGAGGTCGACAATGAGCAGTTCTTC. Its translation is CASSRDREVDNEQFF. The chain employs TRBV6-1 and TRBJ2-1, with 9 bases matching TRBD1. Germline values: CDR1 MNHNS, CDR2 SASEGT. The CDR3 loop spans 15 amino acids. J was trimmed by 5 bases and V by 6 bases; bases with no gene match: 8.

Only one count was recorded for this clone. This chain links TRBV6-4 with TRBJ2-1; TRBD2 matches 12 bases. The J segment lost 7 bases and the V segment lost 3 bases, leaving 4 bases of the junction unmatched. The CDR3 extends over 15 amino acids. Germline loops: CDR1 MRHNA, CDR2 SNTAGT. CDR3 residues: CASSDTSGGTNEQFF. DNA of the CDR3: TGTGCCAGCAGTGATACTAGCGGGGGGACGAATGAGCAGTTCTTC.

This clone was picked up many times. V usage is TRBV5-6 and J usage is TRBJ2-2, with TRBD2 identical over 11 bases. The CDR3 is made up of 16 amino acids. The germline V gene encodes CDR1 SGHDT and CDR2 YYEEEE. V lost 1 base to trimming and J lost 3 bases; unmatched junction nucleotides: 2. In nucleotides, the CDR3 is TGTGCCAGCAGCTTGACTAGCGGGGGTGACACCGGGGAGCTGTTTTTT. Encoded protein: CASSLTSGGDTGELFF.

The rearrangement joins TRBV29-1 to TRBJ2-7, with D perhaps TRBD2 (7 bases). The V end lost 6 bases, the J end lost 5 bases, and 14 bases lay between the germline ends. Germline values: CDR1 SQVTM, CDR2 ANQGSEA. This CDR3 comprises 12 residues. The CDR3 protein is CSVGGARDEQYF. CDR3 bases: TGCAGCGTGGGGGGGGCGAGGGACGAGCAGTACTTC.

V and J are TRBV27 and TRBJ2-5; D is undetermined. The CDR3 runs 14 residues. The germline V and J ends were trimmed by 2 bases and 2 bases, with 9 bases remaining between them. Germline V CDR1 and CDR2: MNHEY, SMNVEV (reference sequence). DNA for the CDR3: TGTGCCAGCAGTTTAGGTAGAACTCAAGAGACCCAGTACTTC. It encodes CASSLGRTQETQYF.

The CDR3 region has the DNA TGCAGCGTCGAACAGGGCATGGGTCAGCCCCAGCATTTT. Translation: CSVEQGMGQPQHF. The V gene is TRBV29-1, the J gene TRBJ1-5; tentative D call: TRBD1 (6 bases). The V gene's germline CDR1 is SQVTM and CDR2 ANQGSEA. V was trimmed by 6 bases and J by 6 bases, leaving 15 bases between them. The CDR3 spans 13 residues.

The V gene is TRBV5-1, the J gene TRBJ1-1; 7 positions match TRBD1. This CDR3 has 17 amino acids. V lost 4 bases to trimming and J lost 0 bases; unmatched junction nucleotides: 12. The V gene's germline CDR1 is SGHRS and CDR2 YFSETQ. The CDR3 region is CASSVGNRGTMNTEAFF. The CDR3 DNA reads as TGCGCCAGCAGCGTAGGTAACAGGGGAACCATGAACACTGAAGCTTTCTTT.

This clone was seen a few times. The CDR3 nucleotides are TGTGCCAGCAGCCAAGATCTCGGAGTTATGGGAGTGAACACTGAAGCTTTCTTT. It is translated as CASSQDLGVMGVNTEAFF. The chain uses TRBV14 and TRBJ1-1; D uncertain. V lost 0 bases and J lost 0, with 17 bases in between. CDR1 SGHDN and CDR2 FVKESK come from the germline V gene. This CDR3 has 18 residues.

DNA for the CDR3: TGTGCCAGCAGCTTAAATTCCAGGGGAGCAGGAAACACCATATATTTT. Protein product: CASSLNSRGAGNTIYF. The chain recombines TRBV7-2 with TRBJ1-3; TRBD1 is a possible D gene (6 bases). CDR3 length: 16 amino acids. The germline CDR1 and CDR2 sequences are SGHTA and FQGNSA. Trimming took 2 bases from V and 4 from J, leaving 15 bases between them.

This chain joins TRBV5-4 and TRBJ1-2; 10 nucleotides agree with TRBD1. CDR3 length equals 15 residues. Germline trimming cut 0 bases from V and 6 bases from J; bases unmatched to any gene: 5. The germline gives CDR1 SGHNT, CDR2 YYREEE (reference sequence). DNA for the CDR3: TGTGCCAGCAGCTTGGTGGGACAGGGGATCGATGGCTACACCTTC. This gives the protein CASSLVGQGIDGYTF.

This sequence joins TRBV7-9 and TRBJ1-2; D gene unclear. Trimming cost V 10 bases and J 8 bases, with 11 bases left between them. Germline assignment: CDR1 SEHNR and CDR2 FQNEAQ (reference sequence). This CDR3 region has 10 residues. The CDR3 DNA reads as TGTGCCACAGCTGGGAGCGGCTACACCTTC. The encoded protein is CATAGSGYTF.

V is TRBV19 and J is TRBJ1-6; D remains ambiguous. Trimming removed 4 bases at V and 15 bases at J, with 10 bases between. There are 11 residues in the CDR3. CDR1 is LNHDA and CDR2 is SQIVND in the germline V gene (reference sequence). The CDR3 spells CASSTPGSLHF. The DNA of the CDR3 is TGTGCCAGTAGTACCCCCGGGAGCCTCCACTTT. Variable domain in full (rest from reference TRBV19 and TRBJ1-6): DGGITQSPKYLFRKEGQNVTLSCEQNLNHDAMYWYRQDPGQGLRLIYYSQIVNDFQKGDIAEGYSVSREKKESFPLTVTSAQKNPTAFYLCASSTPGSLHFGNGTRLTVT.

In its sample, this clone was seen once. The J gene is TRBJ1-5, the V gene TRBV6-2 or TRBV6-3; D is unresolved. Germline CDR1 reads MNHEY; CDR2 reads SVGEGT. The CDR3 has 15 amino acids. Trimming removed 4 bases from V and 0 bases from J, with 10 bases in between. The CDR3 sequence is CASSWAGYSNQPQHF. In DNA form, the CDR3 reads TGTGCCAGCAGTTGGGCAGGCTATAGCAATCAGCCCCAGCATTTT.

This chain joins TRBV27 and TRBJ1-5; 8 nucleotides match TRBD1. The CDR3 has 16 residues. Germline V gives CDR1 MNHEY, CDR2 SMNVEV (reference sequence). Unmatched junction bases numbered 9, after V lost 1 base and J lost 7 bases. CDR3 sequence (DNA): TGTGCCAGCAGTTTATTGGGACAGGATGGACGGCAGCCCCAGCATTTT. Encoded protein: CASSLLGQDGRQPQHF.

The chain links TRBV7-6 to TRBJ2-3, with 8 bases aligning to TRBD1. Germline trimming cut 6 bases from V and 1 base from J; bases unmatched to any gene: 9. The germline CDR1 and CDR2 sequences are SGHVS and FNYEAQ. The CDR3 is 16 amino acids. The CDR3, as DNA: TGTGCCAGCAGAACCGACAGGGGCGGGGGCACAGATACGCAGTATTTT. It specifies CASRTDRGGGTDTQYF.

This clone was counted only a few times. The chain joins TRBV6-5 to TRBJ1-3; TRBD1 matches 7 bases. The V gene's germline CDR1 is MNHEY and CDR2 SVGAGI. This CDR3 has 15 amino acids. V lost 7 bases to trimming and J lost 0 bases; unmatched junction nucleotides: 6. In DNA form, the CDR3 reads TGTGCCAGCACTTTACAGGGGAACTCTGGAAACACCATATATTTT. Its translation is CASTLQGNSGNTIYF.